The present T cell receptor beta chain was sequenced within a study of kidney transplant recipient with SARS-CoV-2 infection. At least ten counts were recorded for this clonotype. TCRdb fed the reads into MiXCR, producing one record per CDR3 protein. Of under 250,000 distinct CDR3 sequences in the sample, about 28% were seen once. This receptor was obtained from a male patient between 25 and 40 years old who had COVID-19 and was a kidney transplant recipient. Some T cells may be graft donor cells. Sequencing was performed on a blood sample, taken at baseline and on day 111 from a kidney transplant recipient.

CDR3 nucleotides: TGTGCCAGCAGCTCGGGACGGAGAATTAACTATGGCTACACCTTC. Its protein product is CASSSGRRINYGYTF. The rearrangement links TRBV7-2 to TRBJ1-2; maybe TRBD1 (5 bases). Germline CDR1 is SGHTA and CDR2 is FQGNSA. The CDR3 loop spans 15 amino acids. Trimming took 4 bases from V and 1 from J, leaving 13 bases between them.